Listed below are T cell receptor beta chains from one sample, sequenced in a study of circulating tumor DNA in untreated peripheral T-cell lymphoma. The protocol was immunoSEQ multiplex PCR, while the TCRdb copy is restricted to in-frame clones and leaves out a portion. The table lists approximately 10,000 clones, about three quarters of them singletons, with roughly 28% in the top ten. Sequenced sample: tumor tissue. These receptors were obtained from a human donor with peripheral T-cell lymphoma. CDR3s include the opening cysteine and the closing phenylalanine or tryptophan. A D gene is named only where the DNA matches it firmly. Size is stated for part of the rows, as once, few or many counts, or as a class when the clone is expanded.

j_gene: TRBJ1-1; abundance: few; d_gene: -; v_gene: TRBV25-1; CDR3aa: CASSEGGSLANTEAFF; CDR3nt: TGTGCCAGCAGTGAAGGTGGCAGCTTAGCGAACACTGAAGCTTTCTTT
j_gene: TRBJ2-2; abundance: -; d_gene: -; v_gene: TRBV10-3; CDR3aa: CAISEPEGKPGELFF; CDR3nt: TGTGCCATCAGTGAGCCGGAGGGTAAACCCGGGGAGCTATTTTTT
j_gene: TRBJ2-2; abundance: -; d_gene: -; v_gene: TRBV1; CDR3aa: CASSQASNFGVGELFF; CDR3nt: TGCGCCAGCAGCCAAGCCTCTAATTTTGGAGTCGGGGAGCTGTTTTTT
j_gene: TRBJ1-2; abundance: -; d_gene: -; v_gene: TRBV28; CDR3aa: CASSTGPNYGYTF; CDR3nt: TGTGCCAGCTCGACGGGGCCCAACTATGGCTACACCTTC
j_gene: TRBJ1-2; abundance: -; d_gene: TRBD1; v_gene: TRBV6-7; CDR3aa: CASSRDRGRGYTF; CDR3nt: TGTGCCAGCAGCCGGGACAGGGGGCGAGGCTACACCTTC
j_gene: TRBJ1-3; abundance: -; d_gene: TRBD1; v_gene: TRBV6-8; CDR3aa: CASSSSGGRGRLGNTIYF; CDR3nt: TGTGCCAGCAGTTCAAGCGGGGGCAGGGGGCGTCTCGGAAACACCATATATTTT
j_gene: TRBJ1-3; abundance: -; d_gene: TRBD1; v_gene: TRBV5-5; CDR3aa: CASSLLPTGGSGNTIYF; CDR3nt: TGTGCCAGCAGCCTCCTTCCGACAGGGGGGTCTGGAAACACCATATATTTT
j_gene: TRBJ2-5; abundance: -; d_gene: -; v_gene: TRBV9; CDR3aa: CASSVGLQETQYF; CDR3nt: TGTGCCAGCAGCGTGGGACTCCAAGAGACCCAGTACTTC
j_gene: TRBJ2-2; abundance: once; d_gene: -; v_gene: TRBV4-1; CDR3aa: CASSQRGNTGELFF; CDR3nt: TGCGCCAGCAGCCAACGGGGGAACACCGGGGAGCTGTTTTTT
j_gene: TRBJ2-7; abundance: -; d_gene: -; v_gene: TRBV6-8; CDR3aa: CASSLKTGEQYF; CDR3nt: TGTGCCAGCAGTTTAAAGACGGGCGAGCAGTACTTC
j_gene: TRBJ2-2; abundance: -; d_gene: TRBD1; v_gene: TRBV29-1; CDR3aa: CSVPGTGVTGELFF; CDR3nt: TGCAGCGTACCCGGGACAGGGGTGACCGGGGAGCTGTTTTTT
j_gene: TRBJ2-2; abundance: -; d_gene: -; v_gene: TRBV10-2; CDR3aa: CASASWAGELFF; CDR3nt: TGCGCCAGCGCCTCCTGGGCCGGGGAGCTGTTTTTT
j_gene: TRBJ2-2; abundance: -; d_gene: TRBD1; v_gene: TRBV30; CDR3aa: CAWSGPGQGKSTGELFF; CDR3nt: TGTGCCTGGAGTGGCCCGGGACAGGGAAAGAGCACCGGGGAGCTGTTTTTT
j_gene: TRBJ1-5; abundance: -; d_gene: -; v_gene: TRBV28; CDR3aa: CASSHLNQPQHF; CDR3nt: TGTGCCAGCAGCCACCTTAATCAGCCCCAGCATTTT
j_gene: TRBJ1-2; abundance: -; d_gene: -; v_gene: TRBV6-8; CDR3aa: CASSYSATDNYGYTF; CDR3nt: TGTGCCAGCAGTTACTCGGCAACTGATAACTATGGCTACACCTTC
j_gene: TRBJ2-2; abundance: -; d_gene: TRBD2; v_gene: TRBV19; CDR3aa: CASSPPGRGDTGELFF; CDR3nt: TGTGCCAGTAGTCCCCCGGGGAGGGGAGACACCGGGGAGCTGTTTTTT
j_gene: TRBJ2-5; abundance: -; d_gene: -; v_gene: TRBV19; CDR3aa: CASSSGTPQETQYF; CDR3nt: TGTGCCAGTAGTTCCGGGACACCTCAAGAGACCCAGTACTTC
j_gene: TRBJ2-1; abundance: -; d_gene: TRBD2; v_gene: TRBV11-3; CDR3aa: CASSYRTSGGLFNEQFF; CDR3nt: TGTGCCAGCAGCTACCGGACTAGCGGGGGATTATTCAATGAGCAGTTCTTC
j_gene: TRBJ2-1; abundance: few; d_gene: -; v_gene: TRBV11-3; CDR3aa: CASSLRSRGRQVGNEQFF; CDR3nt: TGTGCCAGCAGCTTACGGTCCCGGGGCAGGCAGGTGGGAAATGAGCAGTTCTTC
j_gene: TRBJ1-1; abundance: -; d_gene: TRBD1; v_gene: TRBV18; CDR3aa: CASSPGQFTEAFF; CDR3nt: TGTGCCAGCTCACCGGGACAGTTCACTGAAGCTTTCTTT
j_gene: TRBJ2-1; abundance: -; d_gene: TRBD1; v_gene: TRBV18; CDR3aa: CASSPGQGSYNEQFF; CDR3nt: TGTGCCAGCTCACCGGGACAGGGTTCCTACAATGAGCAGTTCTTC
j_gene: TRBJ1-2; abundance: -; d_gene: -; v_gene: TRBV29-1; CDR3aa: CSVPGRWYDYTF; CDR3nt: TGCAGCGTTCCGGGACGATGGTATGACTACACCTTC
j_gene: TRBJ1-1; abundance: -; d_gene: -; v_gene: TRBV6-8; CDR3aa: CASHLESNTEAFF; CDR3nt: TGTGCCAGCCATCTAGAGTCGAACACTGAAGCTTTCTTT
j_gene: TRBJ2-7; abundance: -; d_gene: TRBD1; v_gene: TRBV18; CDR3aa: CASSPIDRVSYEQYF; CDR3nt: TGTGCCAGCTCACCGATTGACAGGGTCTCCTACGAGCAGTACTTC
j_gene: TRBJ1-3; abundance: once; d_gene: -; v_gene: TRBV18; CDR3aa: CASSRTETYPPSGNTIYF; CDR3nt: TGTGCCAGCTCAAGGACAGAAACATATCCGCCCTCTGGAAACACCATATATTTT
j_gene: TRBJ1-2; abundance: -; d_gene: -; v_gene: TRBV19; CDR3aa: CASSARRGNYGYTF; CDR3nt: TGTGCCAGTAGTGCCCGGAGAGGCAACTATGGCTACACCTTC
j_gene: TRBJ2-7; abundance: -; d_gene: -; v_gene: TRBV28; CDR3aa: CASSLGPTYEQYF; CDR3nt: TGTGCCAGCAGTTTGGGACCGACCTACGAGCAGTACTTC
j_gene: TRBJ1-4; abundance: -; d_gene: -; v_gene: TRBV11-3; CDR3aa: CASSLGFRFEKLFF; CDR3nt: TGTGCCAGCAGCTTAGGGTTCAGGTTTGAAAAACTGTTTTTT